This T cell receptor beta chain was documented in a study of T-cell memory formation after mild COVID-19. In the study overall: TCR clusters were mostly confined to one donor each.

MiXCR, run by TCRdb on the 5' RACE reads, gives a single entry per CDR3 protein. The sample shows 15,000 or so distinct CDR3 sequences, 20% to 30% of them seen only once. This clonotype has a count of ten or more. This receptor was obtained from a man between 18 and 35 years old who had mild COVID-19 (a few samples of this study predate the infection). Cell type and time point are not known. The sequenced sample was PBMCs or a T cell subset sorted from them (not recorded which).

The chain's CDR3 is CSARGGGVAFF. Written as DNA, the CDR3 is TGCAGTGCTAGAGGGGGTGGAGTAGCTTTCTTT. The chain couples TRBV20-1 to TRBJ1-1; no reliable D call. Per germline, CDR1 DFQATT and CDR2 SNEGSKA (reference sequence). The CDR3 loop spans 11 amino acids. Trimming pared 1 base from V and 10 bases from J, leaving 10 bases between.